The T cell receptor beta chain under discussion was sequenced for a study of T-cell memory formation after mild COVID-19. Study overall: Clusters were largely donor specific.

TCRdb re-derived calls from the 5' RACE reads in MiXCR, one entry per CDR3 protein. The sample records 200,000 to 250,000 distinct CDR3 sequences, 8.5% to 9.5% being singletons. This clonotype was observed many times. Antigen specificity is unknown. This CDR3 is 15 amino acids long. Trimming removed 1 base from V and 2 bases from J; junction bases left unmatched: 4. CDR1 is LGHNA, CDR2 YSLEER, per germline. Points from the study as a whole: For contracting clones, CD4+ ones sat mainly in CM and EM, CD8+ in EMRA. Pre-infection memory harbored some responding clones, suggesting cross-reactive memory joined.

The sequence was obtained from a man aged 18 to 30 who had mild COVID-19 (a few samples of this study predate the infection). Cell type and time point are not known. The rearrangement joins TRBV4-3 to TRBJ2-5; 7 positions match TRBD2. The sequenced material came from PBMCs or a T cell subset sorted from them (not recorded which). The CDR3 region has the DNA TGCGCCAGCAGCCAAGTCCGAGCGGGGCAAGAGACCCAGTACTTC. It translates to CASSQVRAGQETQYF.